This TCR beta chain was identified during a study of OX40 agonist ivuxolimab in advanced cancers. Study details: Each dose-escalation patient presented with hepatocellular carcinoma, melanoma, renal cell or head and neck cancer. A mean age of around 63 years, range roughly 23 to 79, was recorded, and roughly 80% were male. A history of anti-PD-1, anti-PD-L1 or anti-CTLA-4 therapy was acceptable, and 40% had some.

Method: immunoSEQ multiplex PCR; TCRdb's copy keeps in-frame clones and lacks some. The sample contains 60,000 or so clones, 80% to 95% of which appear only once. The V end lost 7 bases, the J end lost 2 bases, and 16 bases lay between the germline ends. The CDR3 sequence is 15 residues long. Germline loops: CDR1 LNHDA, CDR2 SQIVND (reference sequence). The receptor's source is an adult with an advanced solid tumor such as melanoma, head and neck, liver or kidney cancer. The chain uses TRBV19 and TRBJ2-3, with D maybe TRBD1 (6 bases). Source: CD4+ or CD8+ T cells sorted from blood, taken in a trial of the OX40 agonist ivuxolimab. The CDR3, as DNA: TGTGCCAGTAACCCCGAGACAGGCTACACAGATACGCAGTATTTT. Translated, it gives CASNPETGYTDTQYF.